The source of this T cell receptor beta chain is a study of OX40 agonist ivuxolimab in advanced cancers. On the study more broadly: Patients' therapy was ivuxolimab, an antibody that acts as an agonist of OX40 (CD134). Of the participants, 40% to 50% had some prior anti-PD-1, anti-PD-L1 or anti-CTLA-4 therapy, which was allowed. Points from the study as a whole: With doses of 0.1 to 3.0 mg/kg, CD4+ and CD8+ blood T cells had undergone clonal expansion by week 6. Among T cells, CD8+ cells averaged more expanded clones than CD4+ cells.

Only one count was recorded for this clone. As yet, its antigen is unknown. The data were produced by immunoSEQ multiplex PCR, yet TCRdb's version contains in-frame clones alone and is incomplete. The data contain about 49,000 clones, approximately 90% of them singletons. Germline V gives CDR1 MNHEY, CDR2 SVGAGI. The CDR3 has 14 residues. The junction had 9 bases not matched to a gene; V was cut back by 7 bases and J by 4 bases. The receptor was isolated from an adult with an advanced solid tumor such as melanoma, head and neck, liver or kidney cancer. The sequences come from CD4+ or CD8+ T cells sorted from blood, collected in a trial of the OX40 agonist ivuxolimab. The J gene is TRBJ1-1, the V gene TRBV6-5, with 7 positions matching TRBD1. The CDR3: CASTQTGRFTEAFF. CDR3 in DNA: TGTGCCAGCACACAGACAGGGCGGTTCACTGAAGCTTTCTTT.